The text below deals with one TCR beta chain. As yet, its antigen is unknown. The data originate from a study of OX40 agonist ivuxolimab in advanced cancers. Overall study context: Ivuxolimab, which is an agonistic anti-OX40 (CD134) antibody, was administered to the patients. The study, taken as a whole, reports: Expanded clones belonging to CD8+ T cells outnumbered, on average, those of CD4+. Doses of 0.1 to 3.0 mg/kg were accompanied by clonal expansion of CD4+ and CD8+ blood T cells by week 6.

Germline V CDR1 and CDR2: KGHSH, LQKENI. Trimming removed 4 bases from V and 8 bases from J, with 9 bases in between. The length of the CDR3 is 12 residues. Autoimmune disease history or systemic immunosuppression disqualified patients. TCRdb's copy holds only in-frame clones and misses some; the assay was immunoSEQ multiplex PCR. In the table there are 73,000 or so clones, about nine tenths of which are singletons. The sequence was collected from an adult with an advanced solid tumor such as melanoma, head and neck, liver or kidney cancer. The sequencing used CD4+ or CD8+ T cells sorted from blood, collected in a trial of the OX40 agonist ivuxolimab. This chain joins TRBV18 and TRBJ2-1; D is perhaps TRBD2 (5 bases). The CDR3 nucleotides read TGTGCCAGCTCACTTGCTAGCCATGAGCAGTTCTTC. It yields the protein CASSLASHEQFF.